The present entry profiles one TCR beta chain with its context. TCRdb reprocessed the 5' RACE reads, keeping one entry per CDR3 protein, no DNA. Its table lists 110,000 to 150,000 distinct CDR3 sequences. This entry comes from a study of monozygotic twins with inflammatory bowel disease. From germline, CDR1 is SGDLS and CDR2 YYNGEE. The CDR3 length is 16 residues. This clonotype originated in a human donor with ulcerative colitis or Crohn's disease, or a healthy co-twin of an affected twin (not recorded which). The chain links TRBV9 to TRBJ2-1; absent DNA, TCRdb's TRBD1 call cannot be checked. Material for sequencing was blood. The CDR3 protein is CASSVERDRSYNEQFF. Complete variable domain (other parts from reference TRBV9 and TRBJ2-1): DSGVTQTPKHLITATGQRVTLRCSPRSGDLSVYWYQQSLDQGLQFLIQYYNGEERAKGNILERFSAQQFPDLHSELNLSSLELGDSALYFCASSVERDRSYNEQFFGPGTRLTVL.